This T cell receptor (beta chain) was obtained from a study of blood T cell repertoires in COVID-19. About the study: Sample material is recorded as cDNA or gDNA derived from T cells, B-cell-depleted T cells, or PBMCs.

Data came from immunoSEQ multiplex PCR; TCRdb stores just in-frame clones and leaves some out. This sample carries over 100,000 clones, over 75% of them seen once, and the ten largest clones take 6.6%. The CDR3 length is 12 residues. V lost 8 bases and J lost 4, with 11 bases in between. The TCR comes from a woman aged 45-65 years with acute or convalescent COVID-19. V gene TRBV12-3 or TRBV12-4 combines with J gene TRBJ1-2, with TRBD1 as a possible D gene (5 bases). The sequencing input was peripheral blood. CDR3 protein: CASSGGGYGYTF. In DNA, the CDR3 is TGTGCCAGCTCGGGGGGTGGCTATGGCTACACCTTC.